The 23 T cell receptor beta chains in this list originate from one sample, sequenced in a study of cytomegalovirus exposure and HLA in healthy donors. PCR amplification relied on 60 Vbeta primers (plus 13 Jbeta primers). Libraries were prepared by immunoSEQ multiplex PCR; TCRdb keeps only in-frame clonotypes and omits some of them. The data contain roughly 150,000 clones, roughly 83% of them seen just once; the ten biggest clones take up around 1%. Sequences were obtained from PBMCs. The receptors derive from a young man in good health and CMV-seronegative.

V and J are TRBV30 and TRBJ2-3; D is uncertain. V gave up 4 bases and J gave up 2 bases, with 16 bases separating them. Per the germline V gene, CDR1 is GTSNPN and CDR2 is SVGIG (reference sequence). CDR3 length equals 15 residues. The CDR3 reads CAWIPSGAPTDTQYF. CDR3 DNA sequence: TGTGCCTGGATCCCCTCGGGTGCCCCCACAGATACGCAGTATTTT.

The chain links TRBV18 to TRBJ1-4; 8 bases agree with TRBD1. The CDR3 is made up of 16 amino acids. Germline-derived CDR1 and CDR2 are KGHSH and LQKENI. Unmatched junction bases numbered 4, after V lost 4 bases and J lost 0 bases. CDR3 bases: TGTGCCAGCTCACGGGGACAGGATGCAACTAATGAAAAACTGTTTTTT. It encodes CASSRGQDATNEKLFF.

The rearrangement links TRBV7-9 to TRBJ1-4; D remains ambiguous. Trimming removed 5 bases from V and 0 bases from J, with 13 bases in between. The CDR3 covers 16 residues. Germline V gives CDR1 SEHNR, CDR2 FQNEAQ (reference sequence). The CDR3 loop is CASSRMGAATNEKLFF. The CDR3 DNA is TGTGCCAGCAGCCGCATGGGCGCAGCAACTAATGAAAAACTGTTTTTT. Variable domain in full (rest from reference TRBV7-9 and TRBJ1-4): DTGVSQNPRHKITKRGQNVTFRCDPISEHNRLYWYRQTLGQGPEFLTYFQNEAQLEKSRLLSDRFSAERPKGSFSTLEIQRTEQGDSAMYLCASSRMGAATNEKLFFGSGTQLSVL.

The V gene is TRBV9, the J gene TRBJ2-7, with 7 bases matching TRBD1. This CDR3 region has 14 residues. Germline V CDR1 and CDR2: SGDLS, YYNGEE. J lost 5 bases, V lost 1 base, and 6 bases had no gene match. In DNA, the CDR3 is TGTGCCAGCAGCGTATCCACAGGGGTGCACGAGCAGTACTTC. Protein product: CASSVSTGVHEQYF.

This clone was recorded a few times. The CDR3 loop reads CASSQWGESSGANVLTF. The CDR3 bases are TGTGCCAGCAGCCAGTGGGGCGAGAGCTCTGGGGCCAACGTCCTGACTTTC. The genes are TRBV4-2 and TRBJ2-6; D is perhaps TRBD1 (5 bases). V was pared by 3 bases and J by 0 bases, with 12 bases between. The CDR3 extends over 17 amino acids. Germline-derived CDR1 and CDR2 are LGHNA and YNFKEQ.

The chain recombines TRBV2 with TRBJ2-7, with 11 nucleotides matching TRBD2. V gave up 10 bases and J gave up 3 bases; unmatched junction bases: 8. The germline V gene encodes CDR1 SNHLY and CDR2 FYNNEI. The CDR3 contains 14 residues. The CDR3 reads CATLSGGARYEQYF. The CDR3, as DNA: TGTGCCACCCTTAGCGGGGGGGCCCGCTACGAGCAGTACTTC.

The gene calls are TRBV6-1 and TRBJ2-4; D may be TRBD1 (6 bases). The CDR3 covers 13 residues. V dropped 8 bases and J dropped 4 bases, with 12 bases sitting between them. The germline V gene has CDR1 MNHNS and CDR2 SASEGT. Here the CDR3 DNA reads TGTGCCAGCGAAAACAGGGCAAAAAACATTCAGTACTTC. Protein product: CASENRAKNIQYF.

The chain uses TRBV5-1 and TRBJ1-1, with TRBD1 identical over 7 bases. V gave up 0 bases and J gave up 1 base; unmatched junction bases: 6. Germline V gives CDR1 SGHRS, CDR2 YFSETQ. There are 16 residues in the CDR3. In DNA form, the CDR3 reads TGCGCCAGCAGCTTGGTGCCAGGGGGTCCGAACACTGAAGCTTTCTTT. Its protein is CASSLVPGGPNTEAFF.

This rearrangement joins TRBV2 to TRBJ2-5; D perhaps matches TRBD2 (6 bases). This CDR3 is built from 14 residues. The germline V and J ends were trimmed by 4 bases and 5 bases, with 14 bases remaining between them. Germline loops: CDR1 SNHLY, CDR2 FYNNEI. The CDR3 spells CASSGTGEGETQYF. DNA of the CDR3: TGTGCCAGCAGTGGTACGGGAGAGGGTGAGACCCAGTACTTC. Using reference TRBV2 and TRBJ2-5 for the parts outside the CDR3, the full variable domain is EPEVTQTPSHQVTQMGQEVILRCVPISNHLYFYWYRQILGQKVEFLVSFYNNEISEKSEIFDDQFSVERPDGSNFTLKIRSTKLEDSAMYFCASSGTGEGETQYFGPGTRLLVL.

The chain is built from TRBV7-2 and TRBJ2-5; TRBD2 matches at 8 bases. The DNA end is more similar to TRBJ2-7, so the J call may be wrong. This CDR3 region has 14 residues. Germline V CDR1 and CDR2: SGHTA, FQGNSA. The CDR3 DNA sequence: TGTGCCAGCAGCCAGAGCGGGGGCTACTACGAGCAGTACTTC. Amino acid sequence: CASSQSGGYYEQYF.

The gene calls are TRBV5-1 and TRBJ2-1; 9 bases are a match to TRBD2. The CDR3 has 15 residues. Per germline, CDR1 SGHRS and CDR2 YFSETQ. V gave up 6 bases and J gave up 7 bases; unmatched junction bases: 11. CDR3 coding DNA: TGCGCCAGCAAGTTGGGGACTAGCCCATGGAATGAGCAGTTCTTC. This encodes CASKLGTSPWNEQFF.

In regard to this clone: In the same sample, other DNA sequences code for this CDR3. CDR3 nucleotides: TGTGCCAGCAGCTTAGTGGGCAGCTCCTACGAGCAGTACTTC. It specifies CASSLVGSSYEQYF. The chain is built from TRBV7-9 and TRBJ2-7; D unclear. The CDR3 consists of 14 residues. V was shortened by 1 base and J by 0 bases, with 7 bases between the two germline ends. CDR1 and CDR2 (germline): SEHNR, FQNEAQ (reference sequence).

CDR3 coding DNA: TGTGCCAGCAGCTCCGGGGGGGCAGGCGCTAACTATGGCTACACCTTC. The encoded protein is CASSSGGAGANYGYTF. The gene calls are TRBV7-9 and TRBJ1-2; the D gene is possibly TRBD1 (6 bases). This CDR3 spans 16 amino acids. V dropped 4 bases and J dropped 0 bases, with 15 bases sitting between them. Germline CDR1 is SEHNR and CDR2 is FQNEAQ (reference sequence).

The chain is built from TRBV10-3 and TRBJ2-5, with unresolved D. This CDR3 spans 16 amino acids. The V gene's germline CDR1 is ENHRY and CDR2 SYGVKD. Trimming left V 6 bases short and J 0 bases short, with 17 bases between. As DNA, the CDR3 is TGTGCCATCAGCCATGTCAATCGAGCCCACCAAGAGACCCAGTACTTC. It specifies CAISHVNRAHQETQYF.

This clone appeared once. The V call is TRBV6-1, the J call TRBJ2-3; tentatively, D is TRBD2 (6 bases). The germline V and J ends were trimmed by 4 bases and 1 base, with 15 bases remaining between them. This CDR3 has 16 residues. Germline CDR1 is MNHNS and CDR2 is SASEGT. The CDR3 DNA is TGTGCCAGCAGTGGGGGACTGGGCGGGGGCACAGATACGCAGTATTTT. Its protein is CASSGGLGGGTDTQYF.

This sequence joins TRBV20-1 and TRBJ2-5; unclear D gene. The V and J ends lost 5 bases and 5 bases respectively, with 9 bases between them. The germline CDR1 and CDR2 sequences are DFQATT and SNEGSKA (reference sequence). The CDR3 extends over 11 amino acids. The CDR3 DNA sequence: TGCAGTGCTGTGTATGTGGAGACCCAGTACTTC. This gives the protein CSAVYVETQYF.

This clone appeared once. The chain employs TRBV27 and TRBJ1-5, with a weak D call TRBD1 (5 bases). The CDR3 runs to 14 residues. V was trimmed by 3 bases and J by 7 bases, leaving 13 bases between them. Germline V gene sequence: CDR1 MNHEY, CDR2 SMNVEV (reference sequence). This CDR3 is CASSFQGALQPQHF. The CDR3 DNA reads TGTGCCAGCAGTTTCCAAGGGGCTCTGCAGCCCCAGCATTTT.

This clone was counted only a few times. The chain combines TRBV5-6 with TRBJ1-1; D gene uncertain. The V gene lost 4 bases and the J gene lost 0 bases, with 16 bases spanning the gap. CDR1 and CDR2 (germline): SGHDT, YYEEEE. The CDR3 has 16 residues. The CDR3 reads CASSLLYGLMNTEAFF. CDR3 nucleotides: TGTGCCAGCAGCCTCCTGTATGGCTTAATGAACACTGAAGCTTTCTTT.

J is TRBJ2-3 and V is TRBV6-1; no definite D call. This CDR3 spans 15 amino acids. Germline V gives CDR1 MNHNS, CDR2 SASEGT. V dropped 4 bases and J dropped 2 bases, with 13 bases sitting between them. CDR3 region: CASSGAGAVTDTQYF. CDR3 nucleotides: TGTGCCAGCAGTGGGGCAGGTGCCGTCACAGATACGCAGTATTTT.

The V gene is TRBV19, the J gene TRBJ2-2; 7 bases are shared with TRBD1. Germline V gene lookup returns CDR1 LNHDA and CDR2 SQIVND (reference sequence). The V segment lost 4 bases and the J segment 6 bases; nucleotides outside the gene matches: 11. This CDR3 comprises 16 residues. The CDR3: CASSTRTRQGSGELFF. CDR3 coding DNA: TGTGCCAGTAGTACCCGCACCAGACAGGGCTCCGGGGAGCTGTTTTTT.

CDR3 amino acids: CASSWDRQTYEQYF. Here the CDR3 DNA reads TGTGCCAGCAGCTGGGACAGGCAAACCTACGAGCAGTACTTC. The chain joins TRBV7-9 to TRBJ2-7; 8 nucleotides agree with TRBD1. The CDR3 is 14 residues long. CDR1 SEHNR and CDR2 FQNEAQ come from the germline V gene (reference sequence). J gave up 2 bases and V 4 bases, and 4 bases lay outside the gene matches.

This rearrangement joins TRBV5-1 to TRBJ2-3, with TRBD2 identical over 14 bases. This CDR3 has 16 residues. The V segment lost 2 bases and the J segment 8 bases; nucleotides outside the gene matches: 7. Germline V gives CDR1 SGHRS, CDR2 YFSETQ. The CDR3 loop reads CASSLGLAGGAGTQYF. CDR3 DNA sequence: TGCGCCAGCAGCTTAGGACTAGCGGGGGGCGCCGGTACGCAGTATTTT. The complete variable domain, with remaining parts taken from reference TRBV5-1 and TRBJ2-3, reads KAGVTQTPRYLIKTRGQQVTLSCSPISGHRSVSWYQQTPGQGLQFLFEYFSETQRNKGNFPGRFSGRQFSNSRSEMNVSTLELGDSALYLCASSLGLAGGAGTQYFGPGTRLTVL.

The V call is TRBV6-6, the J call TRBJ1-6; possible D gene TRBD1, 5 bases. The V gene lost 2 bases and the J gene lost 8 bases, with 10 bases spanning the gap. The CDR3 is made up of 14 amino acids. Germline-derived CDR1 and CDR2 are MNHNY and SVGAGI (reference sequence). The CDR3 spells CASSYLRADSPLHF. The CDR3 DNA reads as TGTGCCAGCAGTTACCTCAGGGCCGATTCACCCCTCCACTTT.